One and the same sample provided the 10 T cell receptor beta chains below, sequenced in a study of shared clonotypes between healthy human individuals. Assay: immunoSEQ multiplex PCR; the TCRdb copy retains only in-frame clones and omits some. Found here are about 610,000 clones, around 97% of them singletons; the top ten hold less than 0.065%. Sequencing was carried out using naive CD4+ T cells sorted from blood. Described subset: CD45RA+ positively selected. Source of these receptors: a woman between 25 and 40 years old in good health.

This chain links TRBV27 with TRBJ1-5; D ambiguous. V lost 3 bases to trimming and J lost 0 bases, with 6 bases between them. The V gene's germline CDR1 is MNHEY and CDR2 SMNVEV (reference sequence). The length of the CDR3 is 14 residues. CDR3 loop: CASSLERSNQPQHF. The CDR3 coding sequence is TGTGCCAGCAGTTTGGAGCGTAGCAATCAGCCCCAGCATTTT.

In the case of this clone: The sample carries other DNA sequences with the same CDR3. CDR3 DNA sequence: TGCGCCAGCAGCTTGGGACAGCAAGAGACCCAGTACTTC. Its protein product is CASSLGQQETQYF. V is TRBV5-1 and J is TRBJ2-5; D is possibly TRBD1 (5 bases). The CDR3 covers 13 residues. Germline V gene sequence: CDR1 SGHRS, CDR2 YFSETQ. The V gene lost 0 bases and the J gene lost 2 bases, with 5 bases spanning the gap.

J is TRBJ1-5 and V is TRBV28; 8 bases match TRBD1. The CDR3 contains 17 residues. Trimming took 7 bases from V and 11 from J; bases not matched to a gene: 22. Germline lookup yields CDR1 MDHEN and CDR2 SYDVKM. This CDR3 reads CASIEGLGDRSMLAQHF. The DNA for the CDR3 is TGTGCCAGCATTGAAGGATTAGGGGACAGGAGTATGTTAGCCCAGCATTTT. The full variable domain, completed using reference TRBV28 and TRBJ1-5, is DVKVTQSSRYLVKRTGEKVFLECVQDMDHENMFWYRQDPGLGLRLIYFSYDVKMKEKGDIPEGYSVSREKKERFSLILESASTNQTSMYLCASIEGLGDRSMLAQHFGDGTRLSIL.

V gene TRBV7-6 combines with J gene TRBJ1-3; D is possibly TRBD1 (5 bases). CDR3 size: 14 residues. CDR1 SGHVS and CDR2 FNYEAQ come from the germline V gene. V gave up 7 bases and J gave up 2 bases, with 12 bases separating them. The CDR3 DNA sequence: TGTGCCAGCAAGGGGCGGATGACTGGAAACACCATATATTTT. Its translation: CASKGRMTGNTIYF.

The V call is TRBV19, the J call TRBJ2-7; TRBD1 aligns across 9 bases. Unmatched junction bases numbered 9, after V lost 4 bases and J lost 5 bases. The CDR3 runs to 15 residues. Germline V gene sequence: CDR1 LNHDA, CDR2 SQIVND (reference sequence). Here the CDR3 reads CASSKTGTGNNEQYF. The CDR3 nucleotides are TGTGCCAGTAGTAAAACCGGGACAGGGAATAACGAGCAGTACTTC.

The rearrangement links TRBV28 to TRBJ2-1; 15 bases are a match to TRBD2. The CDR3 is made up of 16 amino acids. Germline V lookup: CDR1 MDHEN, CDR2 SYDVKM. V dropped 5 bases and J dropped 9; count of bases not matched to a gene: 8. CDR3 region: CASSPGTSGRFTEQFF. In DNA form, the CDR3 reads TGTGCCAGCAGTCCCGGGACTAGCGGGAGGTTCACTGAGCAGTTCTTC.

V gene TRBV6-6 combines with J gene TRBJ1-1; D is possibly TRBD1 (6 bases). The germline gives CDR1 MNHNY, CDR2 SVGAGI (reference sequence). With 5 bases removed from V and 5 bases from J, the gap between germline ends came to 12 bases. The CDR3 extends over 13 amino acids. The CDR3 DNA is TGTGCCAGCAGTATACAGGGTGGGACTGAAGCTTTCTTT. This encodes CASSIQGGTEAFF.

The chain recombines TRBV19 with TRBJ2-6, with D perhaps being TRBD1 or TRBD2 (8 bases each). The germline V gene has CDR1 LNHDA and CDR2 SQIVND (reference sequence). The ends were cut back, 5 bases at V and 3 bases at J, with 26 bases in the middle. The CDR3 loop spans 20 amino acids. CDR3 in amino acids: CASSLPGGAGGGFGANVLTF. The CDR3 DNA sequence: TGTGCCAGTAGTCTCCCCGGGGGGGCAGGGGGCGGATTTGGGGCCAACGTCCTGACTTTC.

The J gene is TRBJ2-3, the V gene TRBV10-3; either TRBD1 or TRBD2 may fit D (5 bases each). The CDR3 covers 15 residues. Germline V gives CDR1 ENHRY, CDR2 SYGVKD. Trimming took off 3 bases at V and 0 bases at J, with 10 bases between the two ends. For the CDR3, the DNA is TGTGCCATCAGTGATCCGGGGCAGAGCACAGATACGCAGTATTTT. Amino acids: CAISDPGQSTDTQYF.

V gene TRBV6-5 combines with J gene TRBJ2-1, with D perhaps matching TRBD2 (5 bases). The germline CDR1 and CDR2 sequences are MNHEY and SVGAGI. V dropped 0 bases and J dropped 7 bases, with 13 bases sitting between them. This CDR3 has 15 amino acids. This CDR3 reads CASSYSGVRRNEQFF. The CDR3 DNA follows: TGTGCCAGCAGTTACTCGGGAGTAAGACGGAATGAGCAGTTCTTC.